These 2 T cell receptor beta chains share one sample of origin, sequenced in a study of cytomegalovirus exposure and HLA in healthy donors. Primers for the PCR totalled 60 Vbeta and 13 Jbeta. TCRdb keeps only in-frame clones here, not all; method: immunoSEQ multiplex PCR. Of roughly 160,000 clones listed, approximately 77% are singletons. Specimen: PBMCs. These receptor sequences come from a man in his thirties or forties in good health and CMV-seropositive.

This clone was counted between two and nine times. The chain links TRBV18 to TRBJ1-5, with no clear D. The CDR3 consists of 13 residues. The germline gives CDR1 KGHSH, CDR2 LQKENI. The germline V and J ends were trimmed by 3 bases and 4 bases, with 7 bases remaining between them. This chain's CDR3 is CASSPVRNQPQHF. The DNA for the CDR3 is TGTGCCAGCTCACCCGTCAGAAATCAGCCCCAGCATTTT.

The chain uses TRBV29-1 and TRBJ2-5, with TRBD2 matching 12 bases. CDR1 and CDR2 (germline): SQVTM, ANQGSEA. With 5 bases clipped from V and 6 bases from J, the junction kept 7 bases outside the gene matches. This CDR3 has 14 amino acids. CDR3 coding DNA: TGCAGCGTTTGGACTAGCGGGGAGTCTAAGACCCAGTACTTC. Residues: CSVWTSGESKTQYF. The full variable domain, completed using reference TRBV29-1 and TRBJ2-5, is SAVISQKPSRDICQRGTSLTIQCQVDSQVTMMFWYRQQPGQSLTLIATANQGSEATYESGFVIDKFPISRPNLTFSTLTVSNMSPEDSSIYLCSVWTSGESKTQYFGPGTRLLVL.